These 17 T cell receptor beta chains came from one sample sequenced in a study of blood T cell repertoires in COVID-19. Assay: immunoSEQ multiplex PCR; the TCRdb copy retains only in-frame clones and omits some. The sample gives under 140,000 clones, about 88% of which show up once; less than 3.5% is in the top ten. The sample consisted of peripheral blood. Receptors were obtained from a woman aged 45-59 years with acute or convalescent COVID-19.

The V and J genes are TRBV9 and TRBJ2-1, with TRBD1 matching over 9 bases. The CDR3 runs to 14 residues. In germline, CDR1 is SGDLS, CDR2 YYNGEE. The V gene end was trimmed by 1 base and the J gene end by 10 bases; junction bases not matched to a gene: 6. CDR3 nucleotides: TGTGCCAGCAGCGTAACAGGGGGCGAGGGCGAGCAGTTCTTC. Translated, it gives CASSVTGGEGEQFF.

This chain uses TRBV28 with TRBJ2-1; D gene uncertain. CDR1 MDHEN and CDR2 SYDVKM come from the germline V gene. The CDR3 totals 12 residues. Trimming took off 1 base at V and 7 bases at J, with 5 bases between the two ends. The CDR3 DNA reads as TGTGCCAGCAGTTTATATGCGAATGAGCAGTTCTTC. Translating it yields CASSLYANEQFF.

This chain joins TRBV21-1 and TRBJ1-1; TRBD1 is the table's D call and was not checked against the DNA. TRBV21-1 is described as a pseudogene. The CDR3 is made up of 13 amino acids. The CDR3 spells CASPVSGNTEAFF. The CDR3 DNA sequence: TGTGCCAGCCCCGTATCAGGGAACACTGAAGCTTTCTTT.

The CDR3 reads CASSLPAREQYF. CDR3 nucleotides: TGTGCCAGCAGCTTACCCGCTAGGGAGCAGTACTTC. This rearrangement joins TRBV11-2 to TRBJ2-7; D remains ambiguous. The CDR3 runs 12 residues. Trimming took 2 bases from V and 7 from J, leaving 9 bases between them. Germline V gives CDR1 SGHAT, CDR2 FQNNGV.

This chain joins TRBV5-8 and TRBJ2-2, with D hard to call. Germline CDR1 and CDR2: SGHTS and YDEGEE. V was clipped by 0 bases and J by 3 bases, with 6 bases between them. The CDR3 totals 14 residues. This chain's CDR3 is CASSLVPDTGELFF. In DNA, the CDR3 is TGTGCCAGCAGCTTGGTGCCAGACACCGGGGAGCTGTTTTTT.

The V and J genes are TRBV5-1 and TRBJ2-1; 7 bases line up with TRBD2. Germline CDR1 is SGHRS and CDR2 is YFSETQ. The CDR3 loop spans 16 amino acids. V lost 3 bases to trimming and J lost 0 bases; unmatched junction nucleotides: 6. The CDR3 reads CASSWGGGSSYNEQFF. As DNA, the CDR3 is TGCGCCAGCAGCTGGGGTGGCGGGAGCTCCTACAATGAGCAGTTCTTC.

The chain combines TRBV19 with TRBJ2-1; no clear D. The length of the CDR3 is 11 residues. Germline-derived CDR1 and CDR2 are LNHDA and SQIVND (reference sequence). V shed 4 bases and J shed 5 bases, with 3 bases lying between them. DNA of the CDR3: TGTGCCAGTAGTAGCGACAATGAGCAGTTCTTC. Its translation is CASSSDNEQFF.

The chain employs TRBV5-1 and TRBJ1-4, with 10 bases that match TRBD1. Germline CDR1 is SGHRS and CDR2 is YFSETQ. The CDR3 contains 16 residues. Trimming at V came to 4 bases and at J to 4 bases, leaving 7 bases not matched to a gene. This CDR3 reads CASSLGQGRFNEKLFF. CDR3 nucleotide sequence: TGCGCCAGCAGCCTGGGACAGGGGAGGTTTAATGAAAAACTGTTTTTT. The full variable domain, with the rest looked up from reference TRBV5-1 and TRBJ1-4, is KAGVTQTPRYLIKTRGQQVTLSCSPISGHRSVSWYQQTPGQGLQFLFEYFSETQRNKGNFPGRFSGRQFSNSRSEMNVSTLELGDSALYLCASSLGQGRFNEKLFFGSGTQLSVL.

V gene TRBV2 combines with J gene TRBJ2-2; TRBD1 matches 7 bases. The V gene end was trimmed by 7 bases and the J gene end by 2 bases; junction bases not matched to a gene: 7. The CDR3 extends over 15 amino acids. The germline CDR1 and CDR2 sequences are SNHLY and FYNNEI. CDR3 loop: CASNPQGRNTGELFF. Here the CDR3 DNA reads TGTGCCAGCAACCCACAGGGGCGAAACACCGGGGAGCTGTTTTTT.

The V gene is TRBV7-9, the J gene TRBJ2-3, with 10 positions matching TRBD2. Germline V lookup: CDR1 SEHNR, CDR2 FQNEAQ (reference sequence). V lost 5 bases and J lost 2; bases outside the gene matches: 7. This CDR3 has 16 residues. In DNA form, the CDR3 reads TGTGCCAGCAGCCCTAGGACTAGCGGCCTCACAGATACGCAGTATTTT. Translating gives CASSPRTSGLTDTQYF. The whole variable domain, remainder taken from reference TRBV7-9 and TRBJ2-3, is DTGVSQNPRHKITKRGQNVTFRCDPISEHNRLYWYRQTLGQGPEFLTYFQNEAQLEKSRLLSDRFSAERPKGSFSTLEIQRTEQGDSAMYLCASSPRTSGLTDTQYFGPGTRLTVL.

This clone was observed a single time. The J gene is TRBJ2-3, the V gene TRBV24-1; 7 nucleotides agree with TRBD1. Trimming cost V 0 bases and J 5 bases; bases outside gene matches: 10. CDR1 and CDR2 from the germline V gene are KGHDR and SFDVKD. The CDR3 covers 17 residues. The CDR3 here is CATSDLGSQGVKDTQYF. In DNA form, the CDR3 reads TGTGCCACCAGTGATTTGGGCTCCCAGGGGGTTAAAGATACGCAGTATTTT.

This chain links TRBV28 with TRBJ2-2; TRBD1 might be the D (6 bases). This CDR3 spans 15 amino acids. Trimming removed 6 bases at V and 2 bases at J, with 13 bases between. CDR1 and CDR2 from the germline V gene are MDHEN and SYDVKM. In nucleotides, the CDR3 is TGTGCCAGCAGCCCGGGACACCTAAACACCGGGGAGCTGTTTTTT. This codes for CASSPGHLNTGELFF.

The V gene is TRBV5-1, the J gene TRBJ1-3; 7 nucleotides agree with TRBD1. Germline CDR1 SGHRS, CDR2 YFSETQ. This CDR3 contains 15 residues. J was trimmed by 0 bases and V by 4 bases; bases with no gene match: 4. The CDR3 loop reads CASSNGQVSGNTIYF. The CDR3 DNA reads TGCGCCAGCAGCAATGGACAGGTCTCTGGAAACACCATATATTTT.

V and J are TRBV27 and TRBJ2-3, with TRBD2 matching 8 bases. The trim removed 5 bases at V and 8 bases at J, leaving 9 bases unmatched. This CDR3 has 14 amino acids. Germline V gene lookup returns CDR1 MNHEY and CDR2 SMNVEV (reference sequence). The CDR3: CASSLRAGAATQYF. The DNA of the CDR3 is TGTGCCAGCAGTCTCCGAGCGGGAGCGGCTACGCAGTATTTT.

This sequence joins TRBV30 and TRBJ1-5, with a tentative D call TRBD1 (6 bases). This CDR3 is 14 amino acids long. Per the germline V gene, CDR1 is GTSNPN and CDR2 is SVGIG (reference sequence). CDR3 DNA sequence: TGTGCTCTGGGGGCGGTCGATAGCAATCAGCCCCAGCATTTT. Translating gives CALGAVDSNQPQHF.

The V call is TRBV29-1, the J call TRBJ2-2; TRBD2 matches 12 bases. V gave up 5 bases and J gave up 0 bases; unmatched junction bases: 7. This CDR3 comprises 17 residues. Per the germline V gene, CDR1 is SQVTM and CDR2 is ANQGSEA. The DNA of the CDR3 is TGCAGCGTTCCCGGGACTAGCGGGCTTTCGAACACCGGGGAGCTGTTTTTT. Protein: CSVPGTSGLSNTGELFF.

The chain employs TRBV5-1 and TRBJ2-5; D perhaps matches TRBD1 (6 bases). V was pared by 0 bases and J by 0 bases, with 15 bases between. Germline values: CDR1 SGHRS, CDR2 YFSETQ. This CDR3 contains 17 residues. The CDR3 reads CASSLGRDTLDQETQYF. CDR3 in DNA: TGCGCCAGCAGCTTGGGCCGGGACACTTTAGACCAAGAGACCCAGTACTTC.